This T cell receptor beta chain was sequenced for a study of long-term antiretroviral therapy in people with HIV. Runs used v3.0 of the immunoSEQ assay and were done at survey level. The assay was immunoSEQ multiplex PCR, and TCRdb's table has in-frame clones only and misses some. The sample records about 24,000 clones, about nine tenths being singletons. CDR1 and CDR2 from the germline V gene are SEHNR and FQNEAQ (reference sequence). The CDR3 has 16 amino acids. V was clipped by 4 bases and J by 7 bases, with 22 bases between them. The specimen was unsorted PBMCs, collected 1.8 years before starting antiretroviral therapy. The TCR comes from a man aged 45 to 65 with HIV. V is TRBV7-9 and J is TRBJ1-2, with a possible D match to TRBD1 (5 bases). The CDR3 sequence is CASSSHRQSGGVGYTF. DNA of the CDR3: TGTGCCAGCAGCTCTCATCGACAGAGTGGCGGGGTTGGCTACACCTTC. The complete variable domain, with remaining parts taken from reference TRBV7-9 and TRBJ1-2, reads DTGVSQNPRHKITKRGQNVTFRCDPISEHNRLYWYRQTLGQGPEFLTYFQNEAQLEKSRLLSDRFSAERPKGSFSTLEIQRTEQGDSAMYLCASSSHRQSGGVGYTFGSGTRLTVV.